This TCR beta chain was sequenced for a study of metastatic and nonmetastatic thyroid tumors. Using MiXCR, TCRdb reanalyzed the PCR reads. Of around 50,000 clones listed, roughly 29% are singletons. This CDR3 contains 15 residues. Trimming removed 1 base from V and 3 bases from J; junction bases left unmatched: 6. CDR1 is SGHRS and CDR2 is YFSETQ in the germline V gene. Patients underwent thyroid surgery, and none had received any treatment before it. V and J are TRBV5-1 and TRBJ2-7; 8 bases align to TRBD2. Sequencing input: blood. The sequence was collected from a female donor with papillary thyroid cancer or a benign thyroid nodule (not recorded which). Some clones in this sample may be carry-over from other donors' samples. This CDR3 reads CASSLWAGGLYEQYF. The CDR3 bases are TGCGCCAGCAGCTTGTGGGCGGGGGGCCTCTACGAGCAGTACTTC.